This section outlines one T cell receptor (beta chain) sequence together with its context. Antigen unknown. This record belongs to a study of CD8+ T cells in alopecia areata. Germline values: CDR1 GTSNPN, CDR2 SVGIG (reference sequence). The CDR3 runs 16 residues. The authors extracted RNA and reverse transcribed it into cDNA as the sequencing template. Sequencing used immunoSEQ multiplex PCR; TCRdb keeps in-frame clones, though not all of them. Here the sample spans 95,000 to 120,000 clones, roughly 60% being singletons. CD4+ and CD8+ T cells were sorted from PBMCs. Study-wide findings and caveats: Clonality in lesional scalp, especially alopecia totalis/universalis, exceeded that of normal scalp. Sequence data from scalp samples additionally include resident alphabeta T cells of normal skin. Mice gave a clearer picture of TCR sharing than patients did, possibly for HLA-related reasons.

The clonotype comes from a human donor in good health. V usage is TRBV30 and J usage is TRBJ2-5, with TRBD1 matching 7 bases. The end of the DNA aligns better with TRBJ2-7, so the J call may be wrong. Sequences were obtained from CD8+ T cells sorted from blood. The CDR3 protein is CAWRQGKIRTSYEQYF. Here the CDR3 DNA reads TGTGCCTGGAGACAGGGGAAAATTCGAACTTCCTACGAGCAGTACTTC.